The 22 T cell receptor beta chains below were found in one sample sequenced in a study of regulatory T cells in long-lasting Graves disease. Time point given: persistent/refractory GD, antithyroid drugs over 5 years with positive TRAb. From PBMCs, RNA was extracted and then used to make the TCR library. The authors built TCR beta libraries using iRepertoire HTBI primers and Arm-PCR of CDR3 regions. In TCRdb, the multiplex PCR reads were re-called with MiXCR into one record per CDR3 protein. The repertoire holds about 660,000 distinct CDR3 sequences, with 30% as singletons. Sequenced material: peripheral blood mononuclear cells (PBMCs), taken when the disease was refractory, from a patient treated with antithyroid drugs. The source of these receptors is a female donor with Graves disease.

Many counts were recorded for this clonotype. The chain joins TRBV11-2 to TRBJ1-2; D unresolved. The CDR3 spans 16 residues. The germline V gene encodes CDR1 SGHAT and CDR2 FQNNGV. V lost 2 bases and J lost 0, with 13 bases in between. CDR3 residues: CASSLRVRDSNYGYTF. CDR3 in DNA: TGTGCCAGCAGCTTACGTGTAAGGGATTCTAACTATGGCTACACCTTC.

The J gene is TRBJ1-1, the V gene TRBV10-3; D gene unclear. Looked up from germline, CDR1 is ENHRY and CDR2 is SYGVKD. The CDR3 runs 13 residues. V lost 8 bases to trimming and J lost 7 bases, with 17 bases between them. CDR3 sequence: CAIQQLPFDEAFF. CDR3 DNA: TGTGCCATCCAACAGCTCCCTTTCGATGAAGCTTTCTTT.

The chain combines TRBV11-3 with TRBJ2-5; a possible D gene is TRBD1 (5 bases). The CDR3 runs 15 residues. Trimming cost V 1 base and J 4 bases, with 13 bases left between them. Germline V lookup: CDR1 SGHNT, CDR2 YENEEA. The CDR3 DNA sequence: TGTGCCAGCAGCTTAGGCCTCGACAGTGGAGAGACCCAGTACTTC. It is translated as CASSLGLDSGETQYF.

The rearrangement uses TRBV19 and TRBJ1-2, with D possibly matching TRBD1 (6 bases). There are 13 residues in the CDR3. Per germline, CDR1 LNHDA and CDR2 SQIVND (reference sequence). The V end lost 6 bases, the J end lost 2 bases, and 10 bases lay between the germline ends. The CDR3 is CASSGQKNYGYTF. CDR3 in DNA: TGTGCCAGTAGCGGACAGAAGAACTATGGCTACACCTTC.

This clonotype was counted many times. This rearrangement joins TRBV12-3 or TRBV12-4 to TRBJ1-2; 8 positions agree with TRBD1. J was trimmed by 6 bases and V by 5 bases; bases with no gene match: 11. The CDR3 totals 15 residues. The CDR3 DNA reads TGTGCCAGCAGTCTCCGACAGGGGAGTTTCCATGGCTACACCTTC. It encodes CASSLRQGSFHGYTF.

A few counts support this clonotype. The chain is built from TRBV20-1 and TRBJ1-1; a possible D gene is TRBD1 (6 bases). Trimming cost V 6 bases and J 7 bases, with 18 bases left between them. This CDR3 is 13 amino acids long. CDR1 and CDR2 from the germline V gene are DFQATT and SNEGSKA (reference sequence). Here the CDR3 DNA reads TGCAGTGCAGGGCCGGGACACTTTGTTGAAGCTTTCTTT. Its protein product is CSAGPGHFVEAFF.

This chain connects TRBV29-1 to TRBJ1-1; tentative D call: TRBD1 (5 bases). V was pared by 1 base and J by 1 base, with 10 bases between. Germline-derived CDR1 and CDR2 are SQVTM and ANQGSEA. This CDR3 is 14 amino acids long. The CDR3 region is CSVEAGTTNTEAFF. In nucleotides, the CDR3 is TGCAGCGTTGAAGCCGGGACGACGAACACTGAAGCTTTCTTT. Full variable domain (missing parts from reference TRBV29-1 and TRBJ1-1): SAVISQKPSRDICQRGTSLTIQCQVDSQVTMMFWYRQQPGQSLTLIATANQGSEATYESGFVIDKFPISRPNLTFSTLTVSNMSPEDSSIYLCSVEAGTTNTEAFFGQGTRLTVV.

At least ten counts were recorded for this clonotype. The chain employs TRBV12-3 or TRBV12-4 and TRBJ1-4; TRBD1 matches 8 bases. Unmatched junction bases numbered 4, after V lost 6 bases and J lost 7 bases. This CDR3 has 13 residues. CDR3 protein: CASSRTGSEKLFF. The CDR3 DNA sequence: TGTGCCAGCAGCCGGACAGGGAGTGAAAAACTGTTTTTT.

This chain joins TRBV7-6 and TRBJ2-2; D ambiguous. Trimming took 4 bases from V and 1 from J, leaving 10 bases between them. Germline CDR1 is SGHVS and CDR2 is FNYEAQ. This CDR3 has 15 amino acids. The CDR3 is CASSSTYLNTGELFF. The CDR3 nucleotides read TGTGCCAGCAGCTCCACCTATTTGAACACCGGGGAGCTGTTTTTT.

The chain is built from TRBV19 and TRBJ2-5, with 8 bases aligning to TRBD2. The V and J ends lost 5 bases and 5 bases, in that order; junction bases with no gene match: 4. The CDR3 contains 13 residues. Per germline, CDR1 LNHDA and CDR2 SQIVND (reference sequence). DNA for the CDR3: TGTGCCAGTAGTGCAGCGGGAGTTGAGACCCAGTACTTC. It translates to CASSAAGVETQYF.

This chain joins TRBV10-3 and TRBJ1-1; perhaps TRBD1 as D (5 bases). This CDR3 is 15 amino acids long. The germline gives CDR1 ENHRY, CDR2 SYGVKD. Trimming took 3 bases from V and 6 from J, leaving 17 bases between them. CDR3 protein: CAISEIGVGDPEAFF. CDR3 DNA sequence: TGTGCCATCAGTGAAATTGGGGTGGGGGACCCTGAAGCTTTCTTT.

The rearrangement joins TRBV5-5 to TRBJ1-4; D not resolved. Germline V gene lookup returns CDR1 SGHKS and CDR2 YYEKEE (reference sequence). V was trimmed by 2 bases and J by 7 bases, leaving 9 bases between them. The CDR3 runs to 13 residues. CDR3 bases: TGTGCCAGCAGCTTCATCCCGGGTGAAAAACTGTTTTTT. It specifies CASSFIPGEKLFF.

The sample holds many counts of this clonotype. V usage is TRBV11-2 and J usage is TRBJ1-2; tentative D call: TRBD1 (5 bases). Germline V gene sequence: CDR1 SGHAT, CDR2 FQNNGV. The CDR3 is 13 residues long. Trimming took off 6 bases at V and 4 bases at J, with 12 bases between the two ends. The CDR3: CASSSGGSYGYTF. Here the CDR3 DNA reads TGTGCCAGCAGTTCGGGGGGGAGCTATGGCTACACCTTC.

This clonotype occurred a few times. The chain is built from TRBV19 and TRBJ1-2; 7 nucleotides line up with TRBD1. CDR1 and CDR2 (germline): LNHDA, SQIVND (reference sequence). The CDR3 consists of 12 residues. Unmatched junction bases numbered 5, after V lost 6 bases and J lost 7 bases. In DNA form, the CDR3 reads TGTGCCAGTAGGCAGGGGGGGACTGGCTACACCTTC. Its protein product is CASRQGGTGYTF. The whole variable domain, remainder taken from reference TRBV19 and TRBJ1-2, is DGGITQSPKYLFRKEGQNVTLSCEQNLNHDAMYWYRQDPGQGLRLIYYSQIVNDFQKGDIAEGYSVSREKKESFPLTVTSAQKNPTAFYLCASRQGGTGYTFGSGTRLTVV.

In this sample, this clonotype turned up many times. The gene calls are TRBV11-2 and TRBJ1-2; D remains ambiguous. The germline gives CDR1 SGHAT, CDR2 FQNNGV. The CDR3 is made up of 13 amino acids. The germline V and J ends were trimmed by 2 bases and 3 bases, with 7 bases remaining between them. As DNA, the CDR3 is TGTGCCAGCAGCTTAAGTACGGACTATGGCTACACCTTC. It is translated as CASSLSTDYGYTF.

In this sample, this clonotype turned up many times. This chain joins TRBV3-1 and TRBJ1-5, with TRBD1 matching 7 bases. CDR3 length equals 15 residues. Germline V gives CDR1 LGHDT, CDR2 YNNKEL (reference sequence). V lost 1 base and J lost 7; bases outside the gene matches: 7. The CDR3 region has the DNA TGTGCCAGCAGCCAAGGAGGCGGAGGGGGCCAGCCCCAGCATTTT. As protein: CASSQGGGGGQPQHF. The full variable domain, rest sourced from reference TRBV3-1 and TRBJ1-5, is DTAVSQTPKYLVTQMGNDKSIKCEQNLGHDTMYWYKQDSKKFLKIMFSYNNKELIINETVPNRFSPKSPDKAHLNLHINSLELGDSAVYFCASSQGGGGGQPQHFGDGTRLSIL.

This chain links TRBV10-1 with TRBJ1-1; no reliable D call. Germline V gene data show CDR1 as WNHNN and CDR2 as SYGVQD (reference sequence). V was trimmed by 5 bases and J by 1 base, leaving 8 bases between them. This CDR3 has 13 residues. The CDR3 is CASSMKKNTEAFF. As DNA, the CDR3 is TGCGCCAGCAGTATGAAGAAGAACACTGAAGCTTTCTTT.

At least ten counts were recorded for this clonotype. V is TRBV20-1 and J is TRBJ2-7, with 11 bases fitting TRBD1. Per the germline V gene, CDR1 is DFQATT and CDR2 is SNEGSKA (reference sequence). V lost 3 bases to trimming and J lost 0 bases; unmatched junction nucleotides: 4. The CDR3 totals 15 residues. The CDR3 spells CSASGQGADSYEQYF. The CDR3 DNA reads as TGCAGTGCTAGCGGACAGGGGGCGGACTCCTACGAGCAGTACTTC.

The chain couples TRBV9 to TRBJ1-1; no clear D gene. Germline values: CDR1 SGDLS, CDR2 YYNGEE. This CDR3 is built from 14 residues. V shed 0 bases and J shed 6 bases, with 12 bases lying between them. CDR3 residues: CASSVVGAGAEAFF. The CDR3 coding sequence is TGTGCCAGCAGCGTAGTCGGCGCGGGAGCTGAAGCTTTCTTT.

This clonotype was detected a few times. The chain employs TRBV5-1 and TRBJ1-4, with TRBD1 as a possible D gene (5 bases). This CDR3 spans 16 amino acids. Trimming cost V 5 bases and J 8 bases, with 22 bases left between them. Germline values: CDR1 SGHRS, CDR2 YFSETQ. CDR3 coding DNA: TGCGCCAGCAGAAAGGTCCAGGGTGACAGCGGGGAAAAACTGTTTTTT. Its protein is CASRKVQGDSGEKLFF.

This chain connects TRBV27 to TRBJ2-7, with TRBD1 matching over 9 bases. The V segment lost 5 bases and the J segment 6 bases; nucleotides outside the gene matches: 17. The CDR3 loop spans 17 amino acids. Germline lookup yields CDR1 MNHEY and CDR2 SMNVEV (reference sequence). CDR3 amino acids: CASSPTTIQGAGVEQYF. In nucleotides, the CDR3 is TGTGCCAGCAGTCCCACCACCATACAGGGGGCCGGTGTCGAGCAGTACTTC.

CDR3 coding DNA: TGTGCCAGCAGTTTTGATCCTTTCTTCAATCAGCCCCAGCATTTT. Amino acids: CASSFDPFFNQPQHF. This chain joins TRBV12-3 or TRBV12-4 and TRBJ1-5, with D unclear. CDR3 length: 15 amino acids. V gave up 3 bases and J gave up 3 bases, with 12 bases separating them.